The source of this TCR beta chain is a study of OX40 agonist ivuxolimab in advanced cancers. Findings of the study overall: CD4+ and CD8+ blood T cells expanded clonally by week 6 at 0.1 to 3.0 mg/kg. On average, CD8+ T cells had more expanded clones than CD4+.

Clones were read by immunoSEQ multiplex PCR, and TCRdb kept only the in-frame ones, dropping some. In the table there are 40,000 to 45,000 clones, less than 90% of which are singletons. A note on this clone: The antigen is unknown.

CDR1 is SGHAT and CDR2 is FQNNGV in the germline V gene. The CDR3 consists of 14 residues. Deletions cut 8 bases from V and 3 bases from J, with 17 bases between. The specimen was CD4+ or CD8+ T cells sorted from blood, collected in a trial of the OX40 agonist ivuxolimab. The clonotype originates from an adult with an advanced solid tumor such as melanoma, head and neck, liver or kidney cancer. The gene calls are TRBV11-2 and TRBJ2-7; D may be TRBD2 (5 bases). The CDR3 sequence is CASRIPGFSYEQYF. CDR3 nucleotide sequence: TGTGCCAGCCGCATCCCGGGATTTAGCTACGAGCAGTACTTC.